Each of the 26 T cell receptor beta chains below was sequenced from the same sample in a study of regulatory T cells in long-lasting Graves disease. Noted time point: persistent/refractory GD, antithyroid drugs over 5 years with positive TRAb. TCR sequences were obtained from RNA taken from PBMCs. Both iRepertoire HTBI primers and Arm-PCR of CDR3 regions were used to build the TCR beta libraries. TCRdb passed the multiplex PCR reads through MiXCR, listing each CDR3 protein once. The sample records over 350,000 distinct CDR3 sequences, 20% being singletons. The sample consisted of peripheral blood mononuclear cells (PBMCs), taken when the disease was refractory, from a patient treated with antithyroid drugs. The receptor source for this set is a female donor with Graves disease.

The V and J genes are TRBV29-1 and TRBJ2-7, with D possibly matching TRBD2 (6 bases). V was cut by 2 bases and J by 9 bases, with 11 bases left in between. From germline, CDR1 is SQVTM and CDR2 ANQGSEA. The CDR3 covers 11 residues. The CDR3 region has the DNA TGCAGCGTTGAAACGGGAGACGGGCAGTACTTC. Translated, it gives CSVETGDGQYF.

Many counts were recorded for this clonotype. The chain has TRBV28 and TRBJ1-2, with TRBD1 as a possible D gene (5 bases). The CDR3 spans 13 residues. Per the germline V gene, CDR1 is MDHEN and CDR2 is SYDVKM. V gave up 6 bases and J gave up 5 bases, with 13 bases separating them. DNA for the CDR3: TGTGCCAGCAGACTCCGGGGCGATTATGGCTACACCTTC. This sequence encodes CASRLRGDYGYTF.

The genes are TRBV4-3 and TRBJ2-7, with D maybe TRBD2 (6 bases). From germline, CDR1 is LGHNA and CDR2 YSLEER. Trimming took off 0 bases at V and 5 bases at J, with 14 bases between the two ends. The CDR3 runs 15 residues. CDR3 loop: CASSQEWGRLNEQYF. DNA for the CDR3: TGCGCCAGCAGCCAAGAGTGGGGGAGGCTGAACGAGCAGTACTTC.

This clonotype was seen more than once but under ten times. CDR3 region: CASSYDTSVREQYF. CDR3 in DNA: TGTGCCAGCAGTTACGATACTTCTGTCCGCGAGCAGTACTTC. This rearrangement joins TRBV6-2 or TRBV6-3 to TRBJ2-7; D remains ambiguous. The CDR3 is made up of 14 amino acids. Trimming pared 2 bases from V and 6 bases from J, leaving 14 bases between. Germline V gene data show CDR1 as MNHEY and CDR2 as SVGEGT.

V gene TRBV28 combines with J gene TRBJ2-6; D call uncertain. V was clipped by 1 base and J by 0 bases, with 10 bases between them. Germline V gene data show CDR1 as MDHEN and CDR2 as SYDVKM. The length of the CDR3 is 17 residues. CDR3 nucleotides: TGTGCCAGCAGTTTATCCCCAGAGAGCTCTGGGGCCAACGTCCTGACTTTC. This sequence encodes CASSLSPESSGANVLTF.

There are a few counts of this clonotype. The rearrangement joins TRBV7-2 to TRBJ2-1, with D possibly being TRBD2 (5 bases). Germline assignment: CDR1 SGHTA and CDR2 FQGNSA. This CDR3 comprises 12 residues. Trimming cost V 5 bases and J 10 bases, with 12 bases left between them. The CDR3 region is CASSPRAGEQFF. CDR3 sequence (DNA): TGTGCCAGCAGCCCGAGGGCTGGCGAGCAGTTCTTC.

This chain connects TRBV6-2 or TRBV6-3 to TRBJ2-2, with TRBD1 as a possible D gene (5 bases). Trimming removed 0 bases from V and 6 bases from J, with 14 bases in between. Germline V lookup: CDR1 MNHEY, CDR2 SVGEGT. The CDR3 consists of 16 residues. DNA of the CDR3: TGTGCCAGCAGTTACTCCCCCCTCAAAGGGGCCGGGGAGCTGTTTTTT. This gives the protein CASSYSPLKGAGELFF.

Many counts were recorded for this clonotype. The CDR3 nucleotides read TGTGCCAGCAGCTCACACCTAGCGGCGACCTACGAGCAGTACTTC. It is translated as CASSSHLAATYEQYF. The rearrangement joins TRBV6-1 to TRBJ2-7, with 7 bases lining up with TRBD2. From germline, CDR1 is MNHNS and CDR2 SASEGT. The CDR3 length is 15 residues. V lost 6 bases to trimming and J lost 2 bases; unmatched junction nucleotides: 10.

A remark on this clonotype: A read error may be the cause here, since a much bigger clone is one base away. The chain joins TRBV7-2 to TRBJ1-1; D possibly corresponds to TRBD1 (5 bases). CDR3 size: 14 residues. The V end was cut by 6 bases, the J end by 5 bases, with 16 bases between. CDR1 is SGHTA, CDR2 FQGNSA, per germline. CDR3 sequence (DNA): TGTGCCAGCAGTCGAGCTGGGGGGGTGACTGAAGCTTTCTTT. It yields the protein CASSRAGGVTEAFF. The whole variable domain, remainder taken from reference TRBV7-2 and TRBJ1-1, is GAGVSQSPSNKVTEKGKDVELRCDPISGHTALYWYRQSLGQGLEFLIYFQGNSAPDKSGLPSDRFSAERTGGSVSTLTIQRTQQEDSAVYLCASSRAGGVTEAFFGQGTRLTVV.

This clonotype is a singleton in its sample. The V call is TRBV11-2, the J call TRBJ2-1; 12 nucleotides line up with TRBD2. The CDR3 has 15 amino acids. V lost 4 bases to trimming and J lost 8 bases; unmatched junction nucleotides: 6. CDR1 and CDR2 from the germline V gene are SGHAT and FQNNGV. The DNA of the CDR3 is TGTGCCAGCAGCTCACTAGCGGGAGGAGGCGATGAGCAGTTCTTC. Protein sequence: CASSSLAGGGDEQFF.

Many counts were recorded for this clonotype. Here the CDR3 DNA reads TGTGCCAGCAGCTTAGGTTCATTCAACACTGAAGCTTTCTTT. It is translated as CASSLGSFNTEAFF. The chain combines TRBV7-2 with TRBJ1-1; no clear D gene. The V gene lost 1 base and the J gene lost 2 bases, with 8 bases spanning the gap. The CDR3 loop spans 14 amino acids. CDR1 is SGHTA and CDR2 is FQGNSA in the germline V gene.

This clonotype showed up just a few times. The J gene is TRBJ2-1, the V gene TRBV27; the D gene is possibly TRBD1 (5 bases). Germline V gene lookup returns CDR1 MNHEY and CDR2 SMNVEV (reference sequence). V dropped 3 bases and J dropped 8 bases, with 11 bases sitting between them. The CDR3 runs 13 residues. CDR3 sequence: CASSFRVSYEQFF. The CDR3, as DNA: TGTGCCAGCAGTTTCAGGGTTAGCTATGAGCAGTTCTTC.

In its sample, this clonotype was seen many times. CDR3 DNA sequence: TGTGCCAGCAGCTCTCCGACAGGTTCCTACGAGCAGTACTTC. Encoded protein: CASSSPTGSYEQYF. The chain joins TRBV7-2 to TRBJ2-7; a possible D gene is TRBD1 (6 bases). The CDR3 runs 14 residues. V lost 4 bases to trimming and J lost 1 base, with 11 bases between them. Germline loops: CDR1 SGHTA, CDR2 FQGNSA.

The chain has TRBV5-1 and TRBJ2-2, with 10 bases lining up with TRBD2. V shed 7 bases and J 6 bases; nucleotides not matched to a gene: 3. This CDR3 contains 13 residues. Germline loops: CDR1 SGHRS, CDR2 YFSETQ. The CDR3 loop reads CASQREGPGELFF. CDR3 sequence (DNA): TGCGCCAGCCAGCGGGAGGGCCCCGGGGAGCTGTTTTTT.

The V and J genes are TRBV12-3 or TRBV12-4 and TRBJ2-3; D remains unclear. V dropped 5 bases and J dropped 1 base, with 10 bases sitting between them. The CDR3 runs to 14 residues. CDR3 DNA sequence: TGTGCCAGCAGTCCCTTCTTAGGCACAGATACGCAGTATTTT. Protein sequence: CASSPFLGTDTQYF.

The V call is TRBV7-9, the J call TRBJ2-2, with a possible D match to TRBD1 (6 bases). Germline V lookup: CDR1 SEHNR, CDR2 FQNEAQ (reference sequence). The length of the CDR3 is 16 residues. V was cut by 7 bases and J by 1 base, with 16 bases left in between. In DNA form, the CDR3 reads TGTGCCAGCACCATAGGGGGACAAAGGAACACCGGGGAGCTGTTTTTT. Its translation: CASTIGGQRNTGELFF.

This clonotype was seen at least ten times. The rearrangement joins TRBV7-2 to TRBJ2-7; D call uncertain. The CDR3 is 14 residues long. The V gene lost 2 bases and the J gene lost 3 bases, with 11 bases spanning the gap. From germline, CDR1 is SGHTA and CDR2 FQGNSA. Written as DNA, the CDR3 is TGTGCCAGCAGCTTAAATACGAGGTTCTACGAGCAGTACTTC. Its translation is CASSLNTRFYEQYF.

This clonotype was picked up a small number of times. The chain carries TRBV5-6 and TRBJ2-1, with D unresolved. CDR1 and CDR2 from the germline V gene are SGHDT and YYEEEE. The germline V and J ends were trimmed by 0 bases and 6 bases, with 7 bases remaining between them. The CDR3 contains 13 residues. The CDR3 reads CASSLASINEQFF. The DNA of the CDR3 is TGTGCCAGCAGCTTGGCCAGTATCAATGAGCAGTTCTTC.

The chain employs TRBV7-2 and TRBJ2-7; 12 nucleotides match TRBD2. From germline, CDR1 is SGHTA and CDR2 FQGNSA. The CDR3 loop spans 15 amino acids. After removal of 6 bases from V and 5 bases from J, the junction contained 8 bases not matched to a gene. The CDR3 loop reads CASSLTSGSSDEQYF. In DNA, the CDR3 is TGTGCCAGCAGTCTGACTAGCGGGAGTTCCGACGAGCAGTACTTC.

J is TRBJ1-4 and V is TRBV29-1; 10 bases align to TRBD1. The trim removed 1 base at V and 7 bases at J, leaving 6 bases unmatched. Germline CDR1 is SQVTM and CDR2 is ANQGSEA. The CDR3 has 15 amino acids. CDR3 sequence: CSVEAGTGEGEKLFF. CDR3 coding DNA: TGCAGCGTTGAAGCCGGGACAGGGGAGGGTGAAAAACTGTTTTTT.

Details on this clonotype: Since a much larger clone is just one base distant, this may be a read error. This chain connects TRBV2 to TRBJ2-2; D possibly corresponds to TRBD2 (5 bases). Germline lookup yields CDR1 SNHLY and CDR2 FYNNEI. The CDR3 sequence is 17 residues long. CDR3 bases: TGTGCCAGCAGTGGTGATGAGGGTCCGGGATCCACCGGGGAGCTGCTTTTT. It specifies CASSGDEGPGSTGELLF.

The V and J genes are TRBV30 and TRBJ1-6; TRBD1 aligns across 8 bases. The length of the CDR3 is 16 residues. V shed 6 bases, J shed 3 bases, and the junction held 10 bases outside the gene matches. Germline V gene sequence: CDR1 GTSNPN, CDR2 SVGIG (reference sequence). CDR3 residues: CACQRTGTGYNSPLHF. The CDR3 coding sequence is TGTGCCTGCCAGCGGACAGGGACAGGCTATAATTCACCCCTCCACTTT.

This clonotype was recorded at least ten times. This chain joins TRBV2 and TRBJ1-1, with D tentatively TRBD1 (6 bases). CDR3 length equals 13 residues. Germline V gives CDR1 SNHLY, CDR2 FYNNEI. Trimming pared 7 bases from V and 1 base from J, leaving 10 bases between. CDR3 region: CASMRGPNTEAFF. The CDR3 DNA sequence: TGTGCCAGCATGCGGGGGCCGAACACTGAAGCTTTCTTT. Drawing the rest from reference TRBV2 and TRBJ1-1, the complete variable domain is EPEVTQTPSHQVTQMGQEVILRCVPISNHLYFYWYRQILGQKVEFLVSFYNNEISEKSEIFDDQFSVERPDGSNFTLKIRSTKLEDSAMYFCASMRGPNTEAFFGQGTRLTVV.

This clonotype occurred a few times. V is TRBV30 and J is TRBJ1-5, with 8 bases matching TRBD1. V trimming: 2 bases; J trimming: 0 bases; junction bases outside the gene matches: 15. CDR3 size: 19 residues. Per the germline V gene, CDR1 is GTSNPN and CDR2 is SVGIG (reference sequence). For the CDR3, the DNA is TGTGCCTGGAGTACCTGGACAGGGTCGGGGCCCTATAGCAATCAGCCCCAGCATTTT. The encoded protein is CAWSTWTGSGPYSNQPQHF.

This clonotype showed up many times. The chain carries TRBV20-1 and TRBJ2-7; 11 nucleotides align to TRBD2. Looked up from germline, CDR1 is DFQATT and CDR2 is SNEGSKA (reference sequence). The CDR3 runs to 13 residues. Unmatched junction bases numbered 4, after V lost 5 bases and J lost 4 bases. CDR3 in DNA: TGCAGTGCTGAACTAGCGGGAGCTTACGAGCAGTACTTC. Amino acids: CSAELAGAYEQYF.

The chain couples TRBV6-1 to TRBJ2-5; 10 bases match TRBD2. From germline, CDR1 is MNHNS and CDR2 SASEGT. J gave up 0 bases and V 3 bases, and 7 bases lay outside the gene matches. This CDR3 has 17 amino acids. The DNA of the CDR3 is TGTGCCAGCAGTGACTTCCGGGGGACTAGCGACCAAGAGACCCAGTACTTC. Amino acids: CASSDFRGTSDQETQYF.